This T cell receptor (beta chain) was captured in a study of cytomegalovirus exposure and HLA in healthy donors. Study conclusions and caveats: Analysis performed later showed TCR beta chains linked to HLA being more clonally expanded than equally common others. Solely CMV serostatus was available to characterize immune exposure. With later analysis, a missense DCLRE1C variant became linked to TCR beta V- and J-gene trimming.

At sampling all donors were nominally healthy, likely with unrecorded immune exposures. This CDR3 comprises 16 residues. Trimming took 3 bases from V and 3 from J; bases not matched to a gene: 9. Per germline, CDR1 MNHEY and CDR2 SVGAGI. The PCR used 60 Vbeta and 13 Jbeta primers. TCRdb's table, derived via immunoSEQ multiplex PCR, lists solely in-frame clones and lacks some. Of about 130,000 clones listed, 81% are singletons. Turning to this clone: Its antigen remains unidentified.

This clonotype was sampled from a woman aged 25 to 39 in good health and CMV-seronegative. The chain is built from TRBV6-5 and TRBJ2-7; TRBD2 matches at 9 bases. Sample: PBMCs. CDR3 residues: CASSYRPRTSDYEQYF. The CDR3 nucleotides read TGTGCCAGCAGTTATCGCCCAAGGACTAGCGACTACGAGCAGTACTTC.